Listed here is a single TCR beta chain. The antigen remains undetermined. The sample comes from a study of T cell responses to AZD1222 COVID-19 vaccine. Study results and limitations: Clonal diversity was possibly underestimated, and the donors were mostly white British, with more females.

Clones were read by immunoSEQ multiplex PCR, and TCRdb kept only the in-frame ones, dropping some. The sample shows more than 150,000 clones, roughly 91% of them seen only once. From germline, CDR1 is LGHDT and CDR2 YNNKEL (reference sequence). The CDR3 sequence is 13 residues long. V was trimmed by 1 base and J by 9 bases, leaving 12 bases between them. The sample here was peripheral blood, taken 28 days after the second AZD1222 dose. This TCR derives from an adult who received the AZD1222 COVID-19 vaccine. The chain uses TRBV3-1 (or the pseudogene TRBV3-2) and TRBJ2-5, with D possibly being TRBD1 (5 bases). As DNA, the CDR3 is TGTGCCAGCAGCCAAGTTGGGCCCAGGGCCCAGTACTTC. It specifies CASSQVGPRAQYF.